This T cell receptor (beta chain) is drawn from a study of T cells in Graves' hyperthyroidism and ophthalmopathy. Broader study findings: Ophthalmopathy and stable hyperthyroidism were told apart by a 13 V-J model. Most expanded thyroid clonotypes above 0.001 also appeared in blood.

This clonotype has just a few counts. The target antigen is unknown. No progression to ophthalmopathy during 18 months of follow-up defined stable disease. The CDR3 regions of TCR beta were amplified from RNA transcripts. A set of HTBI primers served as the primers for a first-round RT-PCR of the TCR CDR3. TCRdb processed the multiplex PCR reads anew with MiXCR; each CDR3 protein has one entry. The profile shows approximately 400,000 distinct CDR3 sequences, more than 15% of them singletons. The ends lost 0 bases at V and 7 bases at J; junction bases unmatched: 7. The CDR3 totals 17 residues. Germline CDR1 and CDR2: LGHNA and YSLEER.

The clonotype was recovered from a young woman with Graves' hyperthyroidism. J is TRBJ2-1 and V is TRBV4-3, with TRBD2 matching over 12 bases. Sequenced material: blood. CDR3 region: CASSQDGLAGLVNEQFF. As DNA, the CDR3 is TGCGCCAGCAGCCAAGACGGACTAGCGGGGCTAGTGAATGAGCAGTTCTTC.